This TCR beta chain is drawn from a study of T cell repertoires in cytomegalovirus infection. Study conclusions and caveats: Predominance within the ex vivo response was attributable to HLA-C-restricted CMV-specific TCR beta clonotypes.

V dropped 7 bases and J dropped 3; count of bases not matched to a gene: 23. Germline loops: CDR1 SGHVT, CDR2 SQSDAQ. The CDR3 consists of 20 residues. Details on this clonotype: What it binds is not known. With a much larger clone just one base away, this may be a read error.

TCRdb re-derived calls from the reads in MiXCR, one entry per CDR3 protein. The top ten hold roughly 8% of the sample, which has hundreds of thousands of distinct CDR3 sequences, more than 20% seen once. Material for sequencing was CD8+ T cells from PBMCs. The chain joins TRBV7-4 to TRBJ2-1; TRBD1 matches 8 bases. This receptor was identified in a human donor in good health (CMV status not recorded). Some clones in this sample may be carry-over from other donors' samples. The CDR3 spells CASNNLKGDRSLTFYNEQFF. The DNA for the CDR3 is TGTGCCAGCAACAATCTCAAGGGGGACAGGTCCCTTACCTTCTACAATGAGCAGTTCTTC.